This T cell receptor (beta chain) was recovered during a study of shared clonotypes between healthy human individuals. Whole-study findings and limits: Generation probability values for non-shared clonotypes were lower than those for clonotypes shared by all four donors. Incompleteness in sorted-subset sequencing, despite large depth, was shown by rarefaction.

As handled by the study authors: ImmunoSEQ yielded junction-only sequences lacking quality scores, so filtering differed. Libraries were prepared by immunoSEQ multiplex PCR; TCRdb keeps only in-frame clonotypes and omits some of them. For V, J and clone size, that table is used; D and trimming come from the DNA. The sample yields around 300,000 clones, around 87% seen once. To note about this clone: Its antigen is currently unknown.

Every donor, a Caucasian adult, lived in Nashville, Tennessee. The receptor comes from a man aged 18-30 years in good health. The sequenced sample consisted of memory CD8+ T cells sorted from blood. The subset here: CD45RO+ cells pooled with CCR7-negative TemRA cells.

The CDR3 DNA sequence: TGTGCCAGCAGTGAATATGGTAGCTGGACAGGGAGCACAGATACGCAGTATTTT. This gives the protein CASSEYGSWTGSTDTQYF. The gene calls are TRBV25-1 and TRBJ2-3, with 8 bases matching TRBD1. Germline V CDR1 and CDR2: MGHDK, SYGVNS. The ends lost 0 bases at V and 0 bases at J; junction bases unmatched: 8. The CDR3 has 18 residues.